These T cell receptor beta chains were read from a single sample in a study of CD8+CD57+ T cells in acquired aplastic anemia. One entry per CDR3 protein, called by TCRdb with MiXCR from the reads. Among around 150,000 distinct CDR3 sequences listed, around 75% were seen once. Sequencing was performed on sorted CD4+, CD8+, or CD8+CD57+ T cells (not recorded which) from PBMCs. The source of these receptors is a human donor with aplastic anemia. CDR3s include the opening cysteine and the closing phenylalanine or tryptophan. The D gene is left open where the match is weak. Clone sizes are given selectively: once, few, many, or a class where the clone is expanded.

TRBJ2-1	.	.	TRBV24-1	CATSDGTANPPMNEQFF	TGTGCCACCAGTGATGGGACCGCCAACCCGCCGATGAATGAGCAGTTCTTC
TRBJ2-7	TRBD2	.	TRBV20-1	CSARQRTSATYEQYF	TGCAGTGCTAGACAAAGGACTAGCGCTACCTACGAGCAGTACTTC
TRBJ1-2	TRBD1	.	TRBV6-1	CASSDLIGTAYGYTF	TGTGCCAGCAGTGACCTAATCGGGACAGCCTATGGCTACACCTTC
TRBJ1-2	.	.	TRBV2	CASVDFVGANYGYTF	TGTGCCAGCGTAGACTTTGTCGGGGCTAACTATGGCTACACCTTC
TRBJ2-1	.	many	TRBV11-2	CASSQWRNEQFF	TGTGCCAGCAGCCAGTGGAGGAATGAGCAGTTCTTC
TRBJ2-5	.	.	TRBV20-1	CSTSLQYQETQYF	TGCAGTACCAGCCTACAGTACCAAGAGACCCAGTACTTC
TRBJ2-3	.	.	TRBV13	CACQGQTDTQYF	TGTGCCTGCCAGGGGCAGACAGATACGCAGTATTTT
TRBJ2-4	.	few	TRBV7-9	CASSVGVGAKNIQYF	TGTGCCAGCAGCGTAGGGGTGGGGGCCAAAAACATTCAGTACTTC
TRBJ1-5	.	many	TRBV5-6	CASSLGSGNQPQHF	TGTGCCAGCAGCTTGGGGTCAGGGAATCAGCCCCAGCATTTT
TRBJ2-7	TRBD1	.	TRBV15	CASSSADRGVHEQYF	TGTGCCAGCAGCTCTGCTGACAGGGGCGTCCACGAGCAGTACTTC
TRBJ2-3	.	.	TRBV5-1	CASSLVVSTDTQYF	TGCGCCAGCAGCTTGGTTGTCAGCACAGATACGCAGTATTTT
TRBJ1-3	.	.	TRBV12-5	CASALGSGNTIYF	TGTGCTAGTGCCCTCGGGTCGGGAAACACCATATATTTT
TRBJ1-2	.	.	TRBV7-2	CASREKGYGYTF	TGTGCCAGCAGGGAGAAGGGGTATGGCTACACCTTC
TRBJ2-1	.	few	TRBV7-2	CASSPWGDASNEQFF	TGTGCCAGCAGCCCGTGGGGGGATGCCAGCAATGAGCAGTTTTTC
TRBJ2-7	.	.	TRBV20-1	CSATKSLLEQYF	TGCAGTGCTACGAAGTCACTGTTGGAGCAGTACTTC
TRBJ1-1	.	.	TRBV15	CATSRDPATEAFF	TGTGCCACCAGCAGAGATCCAGCCACTGAAGCTTTCTTT
TRBJ2-2	.	once	TRBV9	CASSPGHQNTGELFF	TGTGCCAGCTCACCGGGACACCAGAACACCGGGGAGCTGTTTTTT
TRBJ2-1	TRBD1	.	TRBV24-1	CATSDPRGSRGNEQFF	TGTGCCACCAGTGATCCCAGGGGGAGTCGGGGCAATGAGCAGTTCTTC
TRBJ2-7	.	.	TRBV25-1	CASSELGGLNEQYF	TGTGCCAGCAGTGAACTAGGGGGTTTGAACGAGCAGTACTTC
TRBJ2-7	.	few	TRBV24-1	CATGSSGTYEQYF	TGTGCCACAGGGTCTTCCGGGACCTACGAGCAGTACTTC
TRBJ2-1	TRBD2	.	TRBV10-3	CAARAGTSVVEQFF	TGTGCCGCCAGGGCCGGGACTAGCGTCGTTGAGCAGTTCTTC
TRBJ2-7	.	few	TRBV15	CATSVHRGLEQYF	TGTGCCACCAGCGTCCACAGGGGACTCGAGCAGTACTTC
TRBJ2-3	TRBD1	few	TRBV4-1	CASSLFRDRGADTQYF	TGCGCCAGCAGCCTTTTCCGGGACAGGGGCGCGGATACGCAGTATTTT
TRBJ1-5	TRBD1	.	TRBV20-1	CSAFDRATNQPQHF	TGCAGTGCTTTCGACAGGGCGACCAATCAGCCCCAGCATTTT
TRBJ2-5	TRBD2	few	TRBV15	CATSRDRTSGEQETQYF	TGTGCCACCAGCAGAGATCGGACTAGCGGGGAACAAGAGACCCAGTACTTC
TRBJ1-4	TRBD1	.	TRBV7-9	CASRLSTGGGEKLFF	TGTGCCAGCAGGCTCTCGACAGGGGGCGGCGAAAAACTGTTTTTT
TRBJ1-1	TRBD1	once	TRBV5-1	CASSLDPQGGNTEAFF	TGCGCCAGCAGCTTGGATCCACAGGGGGGAAACACTGAAGCTTTCTTT
TRBJ2-1	TRBD2	.	TRBV5-1	CASSAVAGGRNEQFF	TGCGCCAGCAGCGCCGTAGCGGGGGGGCGCAATGAGCAGTTCTTC
TRBJ1-5	TRBD1	.	TRBV2	CASKGQASMPQHF	TGTGCCAGCAAGGGACAGGCGTCTATGCCCCAGCATTTT